This TCR beta chain came from a study of blood T cell repertoires in COVID-19. Study overall: Italy, Spain and the United States were the sources of the convalescent and acute COVID-19 samples. From T cells, B-cell-depleted T cells, or PBMCs came the material, which was cDNA or gDNA.

This table comes from immunoSEQ multiplex PCR, and its TCRdb copy is limited to in-frame clones, with some not included. Here the sample spans around 180,000 clones, roughly 80% being singletons. With V trimmed by 4 bases and J by 3 bases, 6 bases remained unmatched. This CDR3 has 16 residues. Germline V gene sequence: CDR1 LGHDT, CDR2 YNNKEL (reference sequence). Sequenced sample: PBMCs or T cells enriched from blood (not recorded which). The chain recombines TRBV3-1 (or the pseudogene TRBV3-2) with TRBJ2-3; 11 bases line up with TRBD2. The sequence was obtained from a man aged 45-65 years who had recovered from COVID-19. The CDR3 nucleotides are TGTGCCAGCAGCCGAGGACTAGCGGGTATAACAGATACGCAGTATTTT. This codes for CASSRGLAGITDTQYF.